These 14 T cell receptor beta chains were sequenced from one sample in a study of blood T cell repertoires in COVID-19. Assay used: immunoSEQ multiplex PCR; TCRdb lists only in-frame clones, some missing. The sample consists of about 250,000 clones, roughly 86% of them appearing once. The sample consisted of peripheral blood. These receptor sequences come from a woman of 80 years or more with COVID-19, enrolled during active disease.

DNA for the CDR3: TGTGCCAGTAAAATCTCGTGGGACAGCTATTATCAGCCCCAGCATTTT. It codes for CASKISWDSYYQPQHF. The chain is built from TRBV19 and TRBJ1-5, with TRBD1 matching over 7 bases. This CDR3 region has 16 residues. Germline CDR1 LNHDA, CDR2 SQIVND (reference sequence). Trimming cost V 7 bases and J 5 bases; bases outside gene matches: 14.

Concerning this clone: Different DNA sequences within this sample yield the same CDR3. The V and J genes are TRBV5-1 and TRBJ1-2, with D unclear. V was trimmed by 0 bases and J by 2 bases, leaving 5 bases between them. CDR3 length: 13 residues. Germline V lookup: CDR1 SGHRS, CDR2 YFSETQ. The CDR3 region is CASSLGENYGYTF. As DNA, the CDR3 is TGCGCCAGCAGCTTGGGTGAGAACTATGGCTACACCTTC. The variable domain in full, completed from reference TRBV5-1 and TRBJ1-2, reads KAGVTQTPRYLIKTRGQQVTLSCSPISGHRSVSWYQQTPGQGLQFLFEYFSETQRNKGNFPGRFSGRQFSNSRSEMNVSTLELGDSALYLCASSLGENYGYTFGSGTRLTVV.

V is TRBV2 and J is TRBJ1-2; D remains unclear. The CDR3 has 14 residues. V was clipped by 6 bases and J by 4 bases, with 15 bases between them. CDR1 SNHLY and CDR2 FYNNEI come from the germline V gene. DNA for the CDR3: TGTGCCAGCAGCACCCTCGGGTTATCCTATGGCTACACCTTC. Its translation: CASSTLGLSYGYTF. Looking up the rest from reference TRBV2 and TRBJ1-2 gives the full variable domain: EPEVTQTPSHQVTQMGQEVILRCVPISNHLYFYWYRQILGQKVEFLVSFYNNEISEKSEIFDDQFSVERPDGSNFTLKIRSTKLEDSAMYFCASSTLGLSYGYTFGSGTRLTVV.

In this sample, this clone turned up a few times. The CDR3 loop reads CASRDRDNSPLHF. The CDR3 DNA reads as TGTGCCAGCAGGGACAGGGACAATTCACCCCTCCACTTT. V is TRBV28 and J is TRBJ1-6, with TRBD1 matching over 8 bases. The V gene end was trimmed by 6 bases and the J gene end by 7 bases; junction bases not matched to a gene: 2. The CDR3 contains 13 residues. Germline CDR1 MDHEN, CDR2 SYDVKM.

The gene calls are TRBV18 and TRBJ1-5, with 7 bases matching TRBD1. The CDR3 has 14 residues. The junction had 6 bases not matched to a gene; V was cut back by 3 bases and J by 7 bases. Germline values: CDR1 KGHSH, CDR2 LQKENI. CDR3: CASSPSRGQQPQHF. CDR3 nucleotides: TGTGCCAGCTCACCGAGTAGGGGGCAACAGCCCCAGCATTTT.

The chain employs TRBV7-2 and TRBJ1-3, with 12 bases aligning to TRBD1. J gave up 3 bases and V 7 bases, and 10 bases lay outside the gene matches. Germline values: CDR1 SGHTA, CDR2 FQGNSA. The CDR3 sequence is 17 residues long. DNA for the CDR3: TGTGCCAGCACCGAACCCGGGACAGGGGGCCGTGGAAACACCATATATTTT. Encoded protein: CASTEPGTGGRGNTIYF.

This clone was seen once. The rearrangement uses TRBV6-5 and TRBJ1-5; D is unclear. This CDR3 is 13 amino acids long. V lost 2 bases and J lost 6, with 8 bases in between. The V gene's germline CDR1 is MNHEY and CDR2 SVGAGI. CDR3 region: CASSYRESQPQHF. CDR3 coding DNA: TGTGCCAGCAGTTACAGAGAATCTCAGCCCCAGCATTTT.

The V call is TRBV4-1, the J call TRBJ1-2; TRBD1 agrees at 11 bases. The V segment lost 4 bases and the J segment 6 bases; nucleotides outside the gene matches: 10. CDR1 and CDR2 from the germline V gene are MGHRA and YSYEKL. The CDR3 has 16 residues. The CDR3 spells CASSLPGQGGKNGYTF. The CDR3 DNA sequence: TGCGCCAGCAGCCTACCGGGACAGGGGGGGAAGAATGGCTACACCTTC.

The chain has TRBV27 and TRBJ1-1; 7 nucleotides agree with TRBD1. The V gene's germline CDR1 is MNHEY and CDR2 SMNVEV (reference sequence). The CDR3 has 13 residues. The V segment lost 4 bases and the J segment 2 bases; nucleotides outside the gene matches: 1. The chain's CDR3 is CASSYRGNTEAFF. The CDR3 nucleotides read TGTGCCAGCAGTTACAGGGGTAACACTGAAGCTTTCTTT.

This sequence joins TRBV5-4 and TRBJ1-3; D unclear. Between the trimmed V and J ends, which lost 0 bases and 3 bases, there was a span of 16 bases. Germline V CDR1 and CDR2: SGHNT, YYREEE (reference sequence). This CDR3 has 17 amino acids. The CDR3 sequence: CASSLAGSAASGNTIYF. The CDR3 DNA follows: TGTGCCAGCAGCTTGGCCGGGTCAGCCGCGAGTGGAAACACCATATATTTT.

This chain joins TRBV6-6 and TRBJ1-2; D might be TRBD1 (6 bases). The CDR3 consists of 14 residues. Germline loops: CDR1 MNHNY, CDR2 SVGAGI (reference sequence). Trimming pared 6 bases from V and 7 bases from J, leaving 18 bases between. The CDR3 is CASRSDRGGLGYTF. CDR3 nucleotides: TGTGCCAGCAGGTCGGACAGAGGCGGTCTTGGCTACACCTTC.

This sequence joins TRBV5-4 and TRBJ1-2, with D unclear. The germline gives CDR1 SGHNT, CDR2 YYREEE (reference sequence). The CDR3 runs to 13 residues. Trimming took off 0 bases at V and 6 bases at J, with 9 bases between the two ends. The CDR3 DNA reads as TGTGCCAGCAGCTTGGGACTTCGGGATGGCTACACCTTC. Translated, it gives CASSLGLRDGYTF.

The chain carries TRBV11-2 and TRBJ2-1; 7 nucleotides align to TRBD1. Germline trimming cut 6 bases from V and 5 bases from J; bases unmatched to any gene: 7. There are 14 residues in the CDR3. Germline V gene sequence: CDR1 SGHAT, CDR2 FQNNGV. As DNA, the CDR3 is TGTGCCAGCAGGAGGGACAGAGGGGACAATGAGCAGTTCTTC. Translation: CASRRDRGDNEQFF.

The chain combines TRBV3-1 (or the pseudogene TRBV3-2) with TRBJ1-3, with TRBD1 as a possible D gene (5 bases). This CDR3 contains 20 residues. Germline lookup yields CDR1 LGHDT and CDR2 YNNKEL (reference sequence). With 0 bases removed from V and 0 bases from J, the gap between germline ends came to 21 bases. The CDR3 bases are TGTGCCAGCAGCCAAGATCGAGGTTCAGGGTTGATTCTCTCTGGAAACACCATATATTTT. Translating it yields CASSQDRGSGLILSGNTIYF.